The TCR beta chain under discussion was sequenced for a study of identifying expanded T cells in peripheral blood. Study-wide points: Differentially abundant clones: about 1.2 between replicates, about 15 at approximately two weeks, roughly 18 at four. Roughly two-week clone count variance significantly increased as total template count grew.

Healthy donors had no documented immune events, such as infections, while sampled. Profiling relied on immunoSEQ multiplex PCR, and the TCRdb table lists in-frame clones only, not all of them. The profile shows tens of thousands of clones, around 88% of them singletons. Trimming left V 1 base short and J 4 bases short, with 10 bases between. CDR1 and CDR2 (germline): SGHTA, FQGNSA. The CDR3 consists of 14 residues. For this clone: The antigen remains undetermined.

The sequencing input was blood. The V and J genes are TRBV7-2 and TRBJ2-5; D unclear. The source of this sequence is a person aged 18 to 70 in good health. This CDR3 is CASSLDGVVETQYF. In nucleotides, the CDR3 is TGTGCCAGCAGCTTAGATGGTGTAGTAGAGACCCAGTACTTC.